The clone carrying this TCR beta chain has just a few counts. This sample is drawn from a study of cytomegalovirus exposure and HLA in healthy donors. PCR amplification relied on 60 Vbeta primers (plus 13 Jbeta primers). Produced via immunoSEQ multiplex PCR; TCRdb's table is partial and in-frame only. The sample yields more than 200,000 clones, 82% seen once. The CDR3 covers 14 residues. The germline V gene encodes CDR1 MNHEY and CDR2 SMNVEV (reference sequence). V lost 4 bases, J lost 4 bases, and 7 bases stayed unmatched. The chain combines TRBV27 with TRBJ2-7, with 7 bases lining up with TRBD1. The origin of this receptor is a man aged 40-49 years in good health and CMV-seropositive. Sequences were obtained from PBMCs. The CDR3 DNA follows: TGTGCCAGCAGTTCGACAGGGATGGTTTACGAGCAGTACTTC. As protein: CASSSTGMVYEQYF.